The entry below describes one T cell receptor beta chain. Antigen specificity is unknown. The time point was: baseline pretreatment blood. Treatment in this sample: 15 Gy SBRT to primary tumor, nephrectomy 4 weeks later. The patient's renal cell carcinoma had clear cell pathology. The entry originates in a study of radiation and T cells in renal cell carcinoma. Study in general: Nephrectomy followed 15 Gy stereotactic body radiation by 4 weeks. Study conclusions and caveats: Baseline intratumoral clonotype presence is unknown without pretreatment biopsies. In blood, top tumor clones expanded by 2 weeks, shrinking by 4.

Trimming removed 0 bases at V and 4 bases at J, with 17 bases between. CDR1 and CDR2 from the germline V gene are SGHRS and YFSETQ. The CDR3 length is 17 residues. Some clones are missing from TCRdb's copy, which holds only in-frame ones; the method was immunoSEQ multiplex PCR. The sample carries about 140,000 clones, over 65% recorded once. The gene calls are TRBV5-1 and TRBJ1-3, with a weak D call TRBD1 (5 bases). This TCR was recovered from a woman aged 45-59 years with renal cell carcinoma. Sequences were derived from blood, sampled from a patient whose treatment included radiotherapy and nephrectomy. The CDR3 region has the DNA TGCGCCAGCAGCTTGGTAATTCGGGGCCAACGAGGAAACACCATATATTTT. It yields the protein CASSLVIRGQRGNTIYF.